These 28 T cell receptor beta chains were sequenced from one sample in a study of T-cell reconstitution after alpha-beta-depleted transplantation in children. Preparation of the TCRbeta library was carried out with unique molecular identifiers. TCRdb ran MiXCR on the PCR reads and lists one entry per CDR3 protein. In the table there are 400,000 to 500,000 distinct CDR3 sequences, about 11% of which are singletons. The source material was PBMCs from the stem cell graft donor, sampled from the stem cell graft. These receptors originate from a human donor who donated a stem cell graft to a child with acute myeloid leukemia.

In this sample, this clonotype turned up a few times. The rearrangement uses TRBV6-1 and TRBJ1-1; D is unclear. This CDR3 has 14 residues. Trimming stripped 3 bases from V and 0 bases from J, with 8 bases between. The germline V gene encodes CDR1 MNHNS and CDR2 SASEGT. The CDR3: CASSDRPVNTEAFF. The CDR3 nucleotides are TGTGCCAGCAGTGATAGGCCTGTGAACACTGAAGCTTTCTTT.

The rearrangement uses TRBV20-1 and TRBJ2-1, with TRBD2 matching over 13 bases. V shed 5 bases and J 5 bases; nucleotides not matched to a gene: 3. This CDR3 spans 14 amino acids. CDR1 and CDR2 from the germline V gene are DFQATT and SNEGSKA (reference sequence). The CDR3 DNA follows: TGCAGTGCTGACGGACTAGCGGGAGACAATGAGCAGTTCTTC. This translates into CSADGLAGDNEQFF.

The chain combines TRBV12-3 or TRBV12-4 with TRBJ2-3; 10 positions match TRBD2. There are 14 residues in the CDR3. Trimming took 6 bases from V and 3 from J; bases not matched to a gene: 3. The CDR3 is CASSWTSGTDTQYF. DNA of the CDR3: TGTGCCAGCAGCTGGACTAGCGGAACAGATACGCAGTATTTT.

This chain joins TRBV15 and TRBJ2-3; no reliable D call. The germline gives CDR1 LNHNV, CDR2 YYDKDF (reference sequence). Trimming removed 3 bases from V and 0 bases from J, with 4 bases in between. This CDR3 comprises 13 residues. The CDR3 is CATSSFSTDTQYF. Written as DNA, the CDR3 is TGTGCCACCAGCAGTTTCAGCACAGATACGCAGTATTTT.

This chain links TRBV3-1 with TRBJ1-5; D gene unclear. The CDR3 length is 17 residues. V lost 1 base and J lost 0, with 13 bases in between. Germline V lookup: CDR1 LGHDT, CDR2 YNNKEL (reference sequence). CDR3 amino acids: CASSQGFKKFSNQPQHF. As DNA, the CDR3 is TGTGCCAGCAGCCAAGGGTTCAAAAAATTTAGCAATCAGCCCCAGCATTTT.

In its sample, this clonotype was seen many times. The V and J genes are TRBV5-1 and TRBJ2-1, with unresolved D. The CDR3 sequence is 16 residues long. Looked up from germline, CDR1 is SGHRS and CDR2 is YFSETQ. With 0 bases removed from V and 2 bases from J, the gap between germline ends came to 12 bases. This CDR3 reads CASSLDPAPAYNEQFF. CDR3 nucleotides: TGCGCCAGCAGCTTGGATCCAGCGCCGGCCTACAATGAGCAGTTCTTC.

J is TRBJ2-7 and V is TRBV13; no clear D gene. CDR3 length equals 11 residues. V lost 8 bases, J lost 4 bases, and 9 bases lay in between. Germline CDR1 reads PRHDT; CDR2 reads FYEKMQ (reference sequence). The CDR3 region has the DNA TGTGCCAGCGGGTTTAGGTACGAGCAGTACTTC. Protein: CASGFRYEQYF.

The chain has TRBV12-3 or TRBV12-4 and TRBJ1-6; 9 nucleotides agree with TRBD1. This CDR3 region has 15 residues. V lost 7 bases, J lost 11 bases, and 12 bases stayed unmatched. CDR3 sequence (DNA): TGTGCCAGCACCCGGACAGGGGAAAGGGACGCACCCCTCCACTTT. This gives the protein CASTRTGERDAPLHF.

Turning to this clonotype: Since a much larger clone is just one base distant, this may be a read error. The missing conserved phenylalanine or tryptophan at the end of this CDR3 makes a read error likely. This rearrangement joins TRBV3-1 to TRBJ1-3, with D unresolved. V lost 2 bases and J lost 0, with 5 bases in between. Germline V gives CDR1 LGHDT, CDR2 YNNKEL (reference sequence). CDR3 length equals 14 residues. CDR3 DNA sequence: TGTGCCAGCAGCCAACAATTCTCTGGAAACACCATATATTTG. Residues: CASSQQFSGNTIYL.

The chain recombines TRBV20-1 with TRBJ2-1; unclear D gene. This CDR3 is 14 amino acids long. Trimming took 2 bases from V and 4 from J, leaving 12 bases between them. In germline, CDR1 is DFQATT, CDR2 SNEGSKA (reference sequence). This chain's CDR3 is CSARNPAVYNEQFF. The CDR3 DNA sequence: TGCAGTGCTAGAAACCCGGCGGTGTACAATGAGCAGTTCTTC.

This clonotype was observed a few times. The chain recombines TRBV3-1 with TRBJ1-2; no reliable D call. CDR3 length: 19 amino acids. CDR1 is LGHDT and CDR2 is YNNKEL in the germline V gene (reference sequence). Trimming shortened V by 1 base and J by 3 bases, and 24 bases separated the two germline ends. The CDR3 reads CASSQVSNRRAHGDYGYTF. DNA for the CDR3: TGTGCCAGCAGCCAAGTCTCAAATCGGAGGGCCCACGGAGACTATGGCTACACCTTC.

This chain connects TRBV11-2 to TRBJ2-7, with 9 bases aligning to TRBD1. With V trimmed by 4 bases and J by 0 bases, 4 bases remained unmatched. From germline, CDR1 is SGHAT and CDR2 FQNNGV. There are 15 residues in the CDR3. DNA for the CDR3: TGTGCCAGCAGCTATACAGGGGGCTACTCCTACGAGCAGTACTTC. It specifies CASSYTGGYSYEQYF.

In its sample, this clonotype was seen a few times. The chain is built from TRBV5-5 and TRBJ2-1, with TRBD2 identical over 13 bases. Unmatched junction bases numbered 9, after V lost 0 bases and J lost 15 bases. The germline gives CDR1 SGHKS, CDR2 YYEKEE (reference sequence). The CDR3 has 15 amino acids. CDR3 amino acids: CASSLGGGLAGAGFF. The CDR3, as DNA: TGTGCCAGCAGCTTGGGTGGAGGACTAGCGGGAGCGGGGTTCTTC.

The chain combines TRBV3-1 with TRBJ2-7, with 10 nucleotides matching TRBD1. The V segment lost 2 bases and the J segment 4 bases; nucleotides outside the gene matches: 8. The germline CDR1 and CDR2 sequences are LGHDT and YNNKEL (reference sequence). This CDR3 contains 16 residues. In nucleotides, the CDR3 is TGTGCCAGCAGCCAAATAAGGACAGGGGGAGGGTACGAGCAGTACTTC. It is translated as CASSQIRTGGGYEQYF.

The chain links TRBV5-1 to TRBJ2-5, with D hard to call. The CDR3 sequence is 12 residues long. Trimming removed 7 bases at V and 7 bases at J, with 14 bases between. The germline V gene encodes CDR1 SGHRS and CDR2 YFSETQ. CDR3 nucleotides: TGCGCCAGCGGCAGCCGTTCCGGGACCCAGTACTTC. Residues: CASGSRSGTQYF.

This clonotype was detected a few times. This chain links TRBV5-5 with TRBJ2-7, with a tentative D call TRBD2 (6 bases). V was cut by 0 bases and J by 3 bases, with 7 bases left in between. The CDR3 sequence is 13 residues long. Germline CDR1 is SGHKS and CDR2 is YYEKEE (reference sequence). CDR3 sequence reads: CASSLAGVYEQYF. The CDR3 coding sequence is TGTGCCAGCAGCTTGGCGGGGGTCTACGAGCAGTACTTC.

This clonotype was recorded a few times. The J gene is TRBJ2-7, the V gene TRBV20-1; 8 bases match TRBD2. V shed 1 base and J 0 bases; nucleotides not matched to a gene: 8. The CDR3 spans 16 residues. Germline assignment: CDR1 DFQATT and CDR2 SNEGSKA (reference sequence). The CDR3 bases are TGCAGTGCTAGAGCCGCGGGACTAGGGTTCTCCTACGAGCAGTACTTC. This encodes CSARAAGLGFSYEQYF.

This clonotype appeared many times. The gene calls are TRBV6-5 and TRBJ1-6; weak D call: TRBD1 (6 bases). The germline V gene encodes CDR1 MNHEY and CDR2 SVGAGI. The CDR3 runs to 16 residues. The V gene lost 2 bases and the J gene lost 8 bases, with 16 bases spanning the gap. CDR3 DNA: TGTGCCAGCAGTTACGAGGGGGGTGGCTGGGATTCACCCCTCCACTTT. Protein sequence: CASSYEGGGWDSPLHF.

This clonotype was picked up a small number of times. The CDR3 DNA reads TGTGCCAGCAGTTTGGCGTATACAAATGAGCAGTTCTTC. It encodes CASSLAYTNEQFF. The genes are TRBV12-3 or TRBV12-4 and TRBJ2-1, with no clear D. This CDR3 has 13 residues. With 3 bases removed from V and 7 bases from J, the gap between germline ends came to 10 bases.

This clonotype was found a few times. The chain is built from TRBV20-1 and TRBJ2-3, with 12 bases that match TRBD2. J was trimmed by 1 base and V by 2 bases; bases with no gene match: 7. The CDR3 spans 17 residues. Germline values: CDR1 DFQATT, CDR2 SNEGSKA (reference sequence). Here the CDR3 reads CSARRLAGGPRTDTQYF. The CDR3 region has the DNA TGCAGTGCTAGAAGGCTAGCGGGAGGGCCTCGCACAGATACGCAGTATTTT.

The chain is built from TRBV7-9 and TRBJ2-3; 9 nucleotides line up with TRBD2. With V trimmed by 5 bases and J by 4 bases, 4 bases remained unmatched. This CDR3 has 14 amino acids. Germline loops: CDR1 SEHNR, CDR2 FQNEAQ (reference sequence). Here the CDR3 reads CASSPGLAPDTQYF. For the CDR3, the DNA is TGTGCCAGCAGCCCGGGACTAGCCCCAGATACGCAGTATTTT.

This clonotype has a handful of counts. The CDR3 region is CASSLVGYEGETQYF. DNA of the CDR3: TGCGCCAGCAGCCTGGTGGGCTATGAGGGAGAGACCCAGTACTTC. V is TRBV5-1 and J is TRBJ2-5, with D possibly matching TRBD2 (5 bases). The CDR3 totals 15 residues. Deletions cut 4 bases from V and 4 bases from J, with 17 bases between. CDR1 and CDR2 (germline): SGHRS, YFSETQ.

This clonotype has a count of ten or more. The chain combines TRBV9 with TRBJ2-5; 15 bases match TRBD2. The germline CDR1 and CDR2 sequences are SGDLS and YYNGEE. V shed 2 bases, J shed 5 bases, and the junction held 7 bases outside the gene matches. The CDR3 sequence is 17 residues long. DNA of the CDR3: TGTGCCAGCAGCGTGGGGACTAGCGGGAGGCCTCGTGAGACCCAGTACTTC. Its protein product is CASSVGTSGRPRETQYF.

The V and J genes are TRBV12-3 or TRBV12-4 and TRBJ1-2; 9 bases agree with TRBD1. V lost 6 bases to trimming and J lost 5 bases; unmatched junction nucleotides: 4. CDR3 length: 13 amino acids. CDR3 residues: CASRLGQGYGYTF. The CDR3 DNA reads TGTGCCAGCAGGTTGGGACAGGGTTATGGCTACACCTTC.

This clonotype was seen a few times. The CDR3 region is CSASYRGQGYTF. DNA of the CDR3: TGCAGTGCTTCCTACAGGGGGCAGGGCTACACCTTC. This chain joins TRBV20-1 and TRBJ1-2; 9 nucleotides agree with TRBD1. The V gene's germline CDR1 is DFQATT and CDR2 SNEGSKA (reference sequence). The CDR3 covers 12 residues. With V trimmed by 5 bases and J by 8 bases, 6 bases remained unmatched.

This clonotype was counted many times. The chain combines TRBV15 with TRBJ2-2; D is ambiguous. This CDR3 comprises 12 residues. Trimming shortened V by 1 base and J by 8 bases, and 5 bases separated the two germline ends. Germline CDR1 is LNHNV and CDR2 is YYDKDF (reference sequence). The CDR3 region is CATSRVWGELFF. CDR3 DNA sequence: TGTGCCACCAGCAGAGTTTGGGGGGAGCTGTTTTTT.

The rearrangement joins TRBV7-6 to TRBJ1-6; 10 bases are a match to TRBD1. The CDR3 consists of 16 residues. After removal of 0 bases from V and 6 bases from J, the junction contained 2 bases not matched to a gene. Germline values: CDR1 SGHVS, CDR2 FNYEAQ. DNA for the CDR3: TGTGCCAGCAGCTTAGCGGGACAGGGGATTAATTCACCCCTCCACTTT. It translates to CASSLAGQGINSPLHF.

The chain recombines TRBV6-1 with TRBJ2-2, with 10 bases identical to TRBD2. Per germline, CDR1 MNHNS and CDR2 SASEGT. There are 15 residues in the CDR3. Germline trimming cut 6 bases from V and 4 bases from J; bases unmatched to any gene: 5. The CDR3 DNA is TGTGCCAGCAGGCCTAGCGGGAGTGGCACCGGGGAGCTGTTTTTT. Translation: CASRPSGSGTGELFF.